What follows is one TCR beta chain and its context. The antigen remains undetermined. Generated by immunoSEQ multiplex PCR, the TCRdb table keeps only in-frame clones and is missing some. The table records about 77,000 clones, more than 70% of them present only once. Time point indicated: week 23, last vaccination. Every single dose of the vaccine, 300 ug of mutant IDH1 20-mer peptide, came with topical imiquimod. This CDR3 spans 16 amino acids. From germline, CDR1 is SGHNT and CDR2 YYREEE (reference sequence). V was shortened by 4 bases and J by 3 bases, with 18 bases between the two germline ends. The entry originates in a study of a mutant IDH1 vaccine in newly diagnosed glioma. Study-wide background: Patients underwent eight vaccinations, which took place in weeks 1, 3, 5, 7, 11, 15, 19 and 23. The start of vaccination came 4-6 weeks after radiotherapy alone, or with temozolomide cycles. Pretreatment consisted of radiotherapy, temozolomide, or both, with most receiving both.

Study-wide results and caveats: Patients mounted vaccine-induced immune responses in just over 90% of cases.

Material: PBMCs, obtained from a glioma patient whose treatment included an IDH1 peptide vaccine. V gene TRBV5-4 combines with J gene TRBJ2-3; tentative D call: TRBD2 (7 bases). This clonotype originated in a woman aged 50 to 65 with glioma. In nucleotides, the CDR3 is TGTGCCAGCAGCCTGTTTGGGAGGGGGAGGACAGATACGCAGTATTTT. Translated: CASSLFGRGRTDTQYF.